This passage covers 30 T cell receptor beta chains from one sample sequenced in a study of control samples from healthy donors and cancer patients. Measured with immunoSEQ multiplex PCR; TCRdb has only the in-frame clones, and not every one. This table has almost 40,000 clones, around 83% appearing once. The sequencing sample was made of PBMCs. The receptors come from a woman in her fifties or sixties with lung cancer.

This clone was recorded a few times. The junction departs from the called germline gene at one end, perhaps through a read error. The chain has TRBV9 and TRBJ1-2, with a weak D call TRBD1 (6 bases). The CDR3 extends over 12 amino acids. CDR1 and CDR2 from the germline V gene are SGDLS and YYNGEE. In DNA, the CDR3 is TGTGCCAGCAGCGTAGATGGGGGGCAGATTGGCTTC. Translated: CASSVDGGQIGF.

This clone was counted a single time. J is TRBJ2-5 and V is TRBV5-1; D gene ambiguous. There are 12 residues in the CDR3. CDR1 is SGHRS and CDR2 is YFSETQ in the germline V gene. The germline V and J ends were trimmed by 2 bases and 2 bases, with 4 bases remaining between them. The CDR3 DNA reads TGCGCCAGCAGCTTATGGCAAGAGACCCAGTACTTC. Amino acid sequence: CASSLWQETQYF.

The chain is built from TRBV6-6 and TRBJ1-5; no firm D call. CDR1 is MNHNY, CDR2 SVGAGI, per germline (reference sequence). The V and J ends lost 0 bases and 7 bases respectively, with 16 bases between them. CDR3 length equals 16 residues. The CDR3 DNA is TGTGCCAGCAGTTACTCGAGTCGGAGAAGAGGGCAGCCCCAGCATTTT. It translates to CASSYSSRRRGQPQHF.

This chain links TRBV27 with TRBJ1-2; D possibly corresponds to TRBD1 (5 bases). V gave up 2 bases and J gave up 6 bases, with 10 bases separating them. The germline V gene has CDR1 MNHEY and CDR2 SMNVEV (reference sequence). This CDR3 contains 13 residues. Here the CDR3 reads CASSLKGADGYTF. DNA of the CDR3: TGTGCCAGCAGTTTAAAAGGGGCCGATGGCTACACCTTC.

This rearrangement joins TRBV3-1 (or the pseudogene TRBV3-2) to TRBJ2-3; possible D gene TRBD1, 5 bases. Per germline, CDR1 LGHDT and CDR2 YNNKEL (reference sequence). Trimming cost V 2 bases and J 2 bases, with 11 bases left between them. The CDR3 is made up of 15 amino acids. The CDR3 sequence is CASSQTRQSTDTQYF. The CDR3 bases are TGTGCCAGCAGCCAAACCCGACAGTCCACAGATACGCAGTATTTT.

This chain uses TRBV5-1 with TRBJ2-3, with TRBD1 as a possible D gene (7 bases). The CDR3 is made up of 14 amino acids. V was cut by 7 bases and J by 1 base, with 13 bases left in between. Germline CDR1 and CDR2: SGHRS and YFSETQ. The CDR3 protein is CASETGEGTDTQYF. CDR3 DNA: TGCGCCAGCGAAACAGGGGAGGGCACAGATACGCAGTATTTT.

V and J are TRBV4-1 and TRBJ2-4; 8 bases are shared with TRBD1. CDR1 and CDR2 (germline): MGHRA, YSYEKL. CDR3 length equals 18 residues. Trimming cost V 2 bases and J 1 base; bases outside gene matches: 10. CDR3 sequence: CASSQTEDRVGAKNIQYF. The CDR3 DNA reads TGCGCCAGCAGCCAAACCGAGGACAGGGTAGGGGCCAAAAACATTCAGTACTTC.

The chain employs TRBV5-6 and TRBJ2-5; 9 nucleotides line up with TRBD1. V lost 4 bases and J lost 0; bases outside the gene matches: 7. Germline V gives CDR1 SGHDT, CDR2 YYEEEE. The CDR3 extends over 16 amino acids. The CDR3 reads CASSTGTGTYQETQYF. The DNA for the CDR3 is TGTGCCAGCAGCACCGGGACAGGGACCTACCAAGAGACCCAGTACTTC.

This clone was recorded a few times. The rearrangement joins TRBV19 to TRBJ1-5; D is ambiguous. Germline CDR1 and CDR2: LNHDA and SQIVND (reference sequence). The CDR3 spans 13 residues. The V gene lost 1 base and the J gene lost 9 bases, with 10 bases spanning the gap. DNA of the CDR3: TGTGCCAGTAGTATAGCGCCCACGGGGCCCCAGCATTTT. Its protein is CASSIAPTGPQHF.

This clone appeared once. J is TRBJ1-3 and V is TRBV6-6; TRBD1 might be the D (6 bases). Germline CDR1 reads MNHNY; CDR2 reads SVGAGI (reference sequence). V dropped 5 bases and J dropped 3 bases, with 14 bases sitting between them. CDR3 length equals 15 residues. This chain's CDR3 is CASSRRQAVGNTIYF. The CDR3 coding sequence is TGTGCCAGCAGTCGCCGACAGGCGGTTGGAAACACCATATATTTT.

By frequency in the sample, this clone is medium-sized. The chain has TRBV19 and TRBJ1-6, with unresolved D. Germline CDR1 is LNHDA and CDR2 is SQIVND (reference sequence). V gave up 6 bases and J gave up 6 bases, with 6 bases separating them. The CDR3 is 12 residues long. CDR3 amino acids: CASSLGNSPLHF. For the CDR3, the DNA is TGTGCCAGTAGCCTCGGTAATTCACCCCTCCACTTT. The variable domain in full, completed from reference TRBV19 and TRBJ1-6, reads DGGITQSPKYLFRKEGQNVTLSCEQNLNHDAMYWYRQDPGQGLRLIYYSQIVNDFQKGDIAEGYSVSREKKESFPLTVTSAQKNPTAFYLCASSLGNSPLHFGNGTRLTVT.

This chain connects TRBV7-3 to TRBJ2-1, with a weak D call TRBD1 (6 bases). Germline CDR1 is SGHTA and CDR2 is FQGTGA. The CDR3 is 12 residues long. V was cut by 5 bases and J by 7 bases, with 9 bases left in between. CDR3 protein: CASSPQGNEQFF. The DNA of the CDR3 is TGTGCCAGCAGCCCACAGGGTAATGAGCAGTTCTTC.

The chain employs TRBV5-1 and TRBJ2-1; 7 nucleotides match TRBD2. Trimming took 3 bases from V and 2 from J; bases not matched to a gene: 2. The CDR3 consists of 14 residues. Germline lookup yields CDR1 SGHRS and CDR2 YFSETQ. DNA of the CDR3: TGCGCCAGCAGCTCGGGGACTACCTACAATGAGCAGTTCTTC. Encoded protein: CASSSGTTYNEQFF.

The chain recombines TRBV7-3 with TRBJ2-7; 8 bases are shared with TRBD1. The CDR3 is 15 residues long. The germline V gene has CDR1 SGHTA and CDR2 FQGTGA. V shed 5 bases, J shed 7 bases, and the junction held 13 bases outside the gene matches. This CDR3 is CASSPQTGVKREQYF. The CDR3 coding sequence is TGTGCCAGCAGCCCCCAGACAGGGGTTAAGCGGGAGCAGTACTTC.

The chain uses TRBV7-8 and TRBJ1-1, with 7 bases identical to TRBD1. The CDR3 covers 15 residues. CDR1 and CDR2 (germline): SGHVS, FQNEAQ. Germline trimming cut 5 bases from V and 7 bases from J; bases unmatched to any gene: 13. CDR3 region: CASSISAQGSGEAFF. CDR3 in DNA: TGTGCCAGCAGCATAAGCGCACAGGGGAGCGGTGAAGCTTTCTTT.

This clone was picked up one time. The chain uses TRBV13 and TRBJ1-2, with D unclear. V was cut by 4 bases and J by 7 bases, with 10 bases left in between. The CDR3 runs to 12 residues. Germline loops: CDR1 PRHDT, CDR2 FYEKMQ (reference sequence). CDR3 residues: CASSSDRSGYTF. DNA for the CDR3: TGTGCCAGCAGCTCGGATAGGAGTGGCTACACCTTC.

This clone appeared once. V and J are TRBV27 and TRBJ1-1; D is uncertain. The ends were cut back, 5 bases at V and 3 bases at J, with 10 bases in the middle. This CDR3 has 13 residues. Germline-derived CDR1 and CDR2 are MNHEY and SMNVEV (reference sequence). Written as DNA, the CDR3 is TGTGCCAGCAGTCCCCGGTTGGACACTGAAGCTTTCTTT. Translated: CASSPRLDTEAFF.

The chain uses TRBV5-1 and TRBJ1-5; maybe TRBD1 (5 bases). The germline V gene encodes CDR1 SGHRS and CDR2 YFSETQ. V was pared by 0 bases and J by 2 bases, with 12 bases between. This CDR3 region has 16 residues. The CDR3 protein is CASSLGPGGGNQPQHF. DNA of the CDR3: TGCGCCAGCAGCTTGGGCCCCGGAGGGGGCAATCAGCCCCAGCATTTT.

The CDR3 DNA reads TGCAGCGTTGTACGGAATTACGAGCAGTACTTC. Encoded protein: CSVVRNYEQYF. The gene calls are TRBV29-1 and TRBJ2-7; no reliable D call. Germline CDR1 SQVTM, CDR2 ANQGSEA. V lost 4 bases, J lost 4 bases, and 8 bases lay in between. The CDR3 extends over 11 amino acids.

This clone was observed once. V and J are TRBV7-6 and TRBJ2-1; 8 nucleotides agree with TRBD2. CDR3 length: 15 amino acids. With 5 bases clipped from V and 9 bases from J, the junction kept 12 bases outside the gene matches. The germline V gene encodes CDR1 SGHVS and CDR2 FNYEAQ. As DNA, the CDR3 is TGTGCCAGCAGCCTCACAGCGGGAGAGGAGGCTGAGCAGTTCTTC. Translated, it gives CASSLTAGEEAEQFF.

Note on this clone: The junction does not match germline at one end; this may be a read error. The rearrangement links TRBV30 to TRBJ1-4; tentatively, D is TRBD1 (5 bases). This CDR3 region has 14 residues. The germline CDR1 and CDR2 sequences are GTSNPN and SVGIG (reference sequence). CDR3 amino acids: CAWSVRGHNKKLFF. DNA for the CDR3: TGTGCCTGGAGTGTACGGGGCCATAATAAAAAACTGTTTTTT.

The chain uses TRBV5-1 and TRBJ1-2; weak D call: TRBD1 (5 bases). The CDR3 totals 13 residues. The germline V and J ends were trimmed by 1 base and 8 bases, with 12 bases remaining between them. Germline CDR1 reads SGHRS; CDR2 reads YFSETQ. The CDR3 region has the DNA TGCGCCAGCAGCTTGATAGGGCCAGGGGGCTACACCTTC. Translation gives CASSLIGPGGYTF.

This chain uses TRBV7-6 with TRBJ1-4; 11 positions match TRBD1. Germline CDR1 and CDR2: SGHVS and FNYEAQ. V gave up 0 bases and J gave up 8 bases; unmatched junction bases: 2. This CDR3 spans 15 amino acids. CDR3 sequence: CASSLAGTGGEKLFF. In nucleotides, the CDR3 is TGTGCCAGCAGCTTAGCCGGGACAGGGGGGGAAAAACTGTTTTTT.

The rearrangement joins TRBV4-1 to TRBJ2-7, with D possibly matching TRBD1 (6 bases). The CDR3 covers 15 residues. The V gene's germline CDR1 is MGHRA and CDR2 YSYEKL. V was shortened by 1 base and J by 9 bases, with 19 bases between the two germline ends. The CDR3 loop reads CASSQGIGGVGRQYF. The CDR3 nucleotides are TGCGCCAGCAGCCAAGGAATAGGGGGAGTAGGGAGGCAGTACTTC.

This clone turned up a few times. This chain links TRBV30 with TRBJ1-1; no clear D gene. The V gene lost 1 base and the J gene lost 4 bases, with 10 bases spanning the gap. Germline V gene lookup returns CDR1 GTSNPN and CDR2 SVGIG (reference sequence). This CDR3 comprises 13 residues. The CDR3 nucleotides are TGTGCCTGGAGTGATATCGCAGGCACTGAAGCTTTCTTT. This encodes CAWSDIAGTEAFF.

This clone was counted a few times. The chain employs TRBV15 and TRBJ1-1; 7 bases match TRBD1. The CDR3 is made up of 13 amino acids. CDR1 LNHNV and CDR2 YYDKDF come from the germline V gene (reference sequence). V lost 0 bases, J lost 8 bases, and 3 bases stayed unmatched. CDR3: CATSRDRDSEAFF. The CDR3 DNA reads as TGTGCCACCAGCAGAGATAGGGACAGCGAAGCTTTCTTT.

The gene calls are TRBV11-3 and TRBJ1-4; D unclear. CDR3 length: 13 residues. V was clipped by 6 bases and J by 7 bases, with 12 bases between them. Germline values: CDR1 SGHNT, CDR2 YENEEA. CDR3 sequence reads: CASSRQEGEKLFF. CDR3 DNA sequence: TGTGCCAGCAGTCGCCAGGAGGGTGAAAAACTGTTTTTT.

The genes are TRBV27 and TRBJ2-5, with 10 bases fitting TRBD2. The CDR3 totals 19 residues. The V segment lost 1 base and the J segment 7 bases; nucleotides outside the gene matches: 18. CDR1 and CDR2 (germline): MNHEY, SMNVEV (reference sequence). The CDR3 DNA reads as TGTGCCAGCAGTTTATTTAAGGCTAGCGGGAGTTTTGAGCGAGTGACCCAGTACTTC. It encodes CASSLFKASGSFERVTQYF.

The chain employs TRBV11-1 and TRBJ2-5; unclear D gene. Trimming removed 5 bases from V and 4 bases from J, with 11 bases in between. Per germline, CDR1 SGHAT and CDR2 FQDESV (reference sequence). The CDR3 runs 13 residues. The CDR3 coding sequence is TGTGCCAGCAGCATCAGCGAAGGAGAGACCCAGTACTTC. It translates to CASSISEGETQYF.

The gene calls are TRBV5-6 and TRBJ1-3; no firm D call. The CDR3 covers 14 residues. In germline, CDR1 is SGHDT, CDR2 YYEEEE. V lost 4 bases to trimming and J lost 0 bases, with 8 bases between them. The CDR3 nucleotides are TGTGCCAGCAGCCGCCCAGACTCTGGAAACACCATATATTTT. Its protein product is CASSRPDSGNTIYF.